This T cell receptor beta chain originates from a study of T cell clonality in common variable immunodeficiency. Study outcomes and limitations: What drives increased CVID clonality needs T cell subpopulation sequencing. Fewer TCRbeta clones were shared among CVID subjects than controls. In common variable immunodeficiency, TCR beta chains reportedly carried fewer deletions and N-nucleotide insertions.

Each donor provided about 5 to 9 ml of heparinized whole blood. Sequenced by immunoSEQ multiplex PCR; TCRdb stores in-frame clones only, minus some. There are 15,000 to 25,000 clones in the sample, none observed a single time. In the case of this clone: Its antigen is currently unknown. Read data end 3 residues before the CDR3 end; the end is taken from the germline J gene.

The CDR3 extends over 14 amino acids. With 6 bases clipped from V and 5 bases from J, the junction kept 10 bases outside the gene matches. Germline CDR1 SQVTM, CDR2 ANQGSEA. The sequenced sample consisted of peripheral blood mononuclear cells. The V and J genes are TRBV29-1 and TRBJ1-2; TRBD1 aligns across 9 bases. The clonotype was recovered from a human donor with common variable immunodeficiency. The CDR3 sequence: CSVEGTGIGYGYTF. Partial CDR3 DNA: TGCAGCGTGGAGGGGACAGGGATCGGGTATGGC.